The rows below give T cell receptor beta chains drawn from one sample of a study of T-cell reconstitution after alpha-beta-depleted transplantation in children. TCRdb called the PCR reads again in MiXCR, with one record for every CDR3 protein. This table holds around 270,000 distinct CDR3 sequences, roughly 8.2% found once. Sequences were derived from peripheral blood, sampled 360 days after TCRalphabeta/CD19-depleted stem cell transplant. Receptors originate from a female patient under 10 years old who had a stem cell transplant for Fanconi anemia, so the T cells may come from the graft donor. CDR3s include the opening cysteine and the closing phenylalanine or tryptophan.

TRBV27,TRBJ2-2,CASSFAGGTGELFF
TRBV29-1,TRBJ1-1,CSAVSQGDTEAFF
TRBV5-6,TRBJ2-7,CASSFGTSGVYEQYF
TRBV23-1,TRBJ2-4,CARPGQPLLAKNIQYF
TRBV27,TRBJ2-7,CASSMTGVDEQYF
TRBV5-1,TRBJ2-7,CASSSPGQTYEQYF
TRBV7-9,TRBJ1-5,CASSSDTTSNKPQHF
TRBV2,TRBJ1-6,CASRDRSPNSPLHF
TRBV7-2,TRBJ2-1,CASSFPPGGYNEQFF
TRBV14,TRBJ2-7,CASSQELDRNRDRGYEQYF
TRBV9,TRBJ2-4,CASSVDPGQGVKNIQYF
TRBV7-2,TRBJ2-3,CASSPIWARRQYF
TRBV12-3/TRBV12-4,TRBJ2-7,CASNSVGGSYEQYF
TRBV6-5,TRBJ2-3,CASSYRTSGGWGTQYF
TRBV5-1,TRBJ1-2,CASSLAFDRFFYGYTF
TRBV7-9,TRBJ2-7,CASSPGQGNYEQYF
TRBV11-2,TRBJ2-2,CASTQPGLAGGYTGELFF
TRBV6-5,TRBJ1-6,CASSTGTGRTPLHF
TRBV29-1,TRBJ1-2,CSVFSPGGIAVYGYTF
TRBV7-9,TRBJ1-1,CASRFGEELAAFF
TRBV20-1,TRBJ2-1,CSAFLTGVEQFF
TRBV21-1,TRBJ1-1,CASSKGRAISTEAFF
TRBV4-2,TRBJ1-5,CASSQDRESNQPQHF
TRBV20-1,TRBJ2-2,CSARALGGAVTGELFF
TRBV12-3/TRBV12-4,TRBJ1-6,CASSFPESPLHF
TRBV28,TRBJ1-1,CASERTEAFF
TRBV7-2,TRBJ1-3,CASSLATFSGNTIYF
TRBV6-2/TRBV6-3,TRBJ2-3,CASSNQWGRLAGADTQYF
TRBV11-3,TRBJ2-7,CASSPGPPWDYEQYF
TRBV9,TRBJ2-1,CASSAPGVHNEQFF
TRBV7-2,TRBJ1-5,CASSLAGIANQPQHF
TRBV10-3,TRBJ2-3,CAISEQGFSTDTQYF
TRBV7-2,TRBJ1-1,CASSRGRNTEAFF
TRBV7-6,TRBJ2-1,CATGTGVSNEQFF
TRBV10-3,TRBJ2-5,CATGGTQETQYF
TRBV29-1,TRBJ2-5,CSVRTGGYGETQYF
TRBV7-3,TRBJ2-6,CASSLRGPGANVLTF
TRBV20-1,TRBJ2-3,CSARLRTGLTDTQYF
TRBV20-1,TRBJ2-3,CSARASVFDTQYF
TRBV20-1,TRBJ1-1,CCARSADYRGYTEAFF
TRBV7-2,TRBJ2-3,CASSFFVGNTDTQYF
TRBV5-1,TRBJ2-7,CASSPPVNRAEGYF
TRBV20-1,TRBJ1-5,CSANAGSQPQHF
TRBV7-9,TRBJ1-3,CASSLAMSSGNTIYF
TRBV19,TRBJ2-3,CASSRSLFGYTQYF
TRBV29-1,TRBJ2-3,CSVEDSTDTQYF
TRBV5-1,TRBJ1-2,CASSHSSRVGYGYTF
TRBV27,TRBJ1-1,CASSRKPNTEAFF
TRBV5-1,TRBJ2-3,CASSFPAGSTDTQYF
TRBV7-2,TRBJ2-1,CASSWRMGNEQFF
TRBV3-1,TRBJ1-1,CASSQGTSSEAFF
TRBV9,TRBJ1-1,CASSVGPLVSVGTEAFF
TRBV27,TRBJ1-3,CASSRTGNPWNGNTIYF
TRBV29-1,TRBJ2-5,CSVEDPGGGEETQYF
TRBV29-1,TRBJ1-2,CSVDIGQGEAYGYTF